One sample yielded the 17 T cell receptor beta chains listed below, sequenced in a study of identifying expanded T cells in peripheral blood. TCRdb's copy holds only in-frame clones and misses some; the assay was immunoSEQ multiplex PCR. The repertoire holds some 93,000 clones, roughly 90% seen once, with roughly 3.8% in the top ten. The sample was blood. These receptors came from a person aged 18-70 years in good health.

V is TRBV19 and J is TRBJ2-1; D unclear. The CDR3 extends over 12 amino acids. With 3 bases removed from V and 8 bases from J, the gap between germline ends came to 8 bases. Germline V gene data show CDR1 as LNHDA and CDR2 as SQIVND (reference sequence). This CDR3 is CASSMSRDEQFF. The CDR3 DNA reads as TGTGCCAGTAGTATGTCCCGGGATGAGCAGTTCTTC.

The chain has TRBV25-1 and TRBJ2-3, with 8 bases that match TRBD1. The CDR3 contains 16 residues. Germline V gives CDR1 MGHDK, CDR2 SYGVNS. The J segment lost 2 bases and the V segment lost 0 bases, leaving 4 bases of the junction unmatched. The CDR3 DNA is TGTGCCAGCAGTGAATATCGGACAGGGTACACAGATACGCAGTATTTT. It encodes CASSEYRTGYTDTQYF.

The CDR3 loop reads CASSPRDRGPEAFF. CDR3 bases: TGTGCCAGCAGTCCCCGGGACAGGGGTCCTGAAGCTTTCTTT. The rearrangement links TRBV11-1 to TRBJ1-1; 10 nucleotides line up with TRBD1. CDR1 is SGHAT, CDR2 FQDESV, per germline (reference sequence). The CDR3 covers 14 residues. V trimming: 6 bases; J trimming: 6 bases; junction bases outside the gene matches: 7.

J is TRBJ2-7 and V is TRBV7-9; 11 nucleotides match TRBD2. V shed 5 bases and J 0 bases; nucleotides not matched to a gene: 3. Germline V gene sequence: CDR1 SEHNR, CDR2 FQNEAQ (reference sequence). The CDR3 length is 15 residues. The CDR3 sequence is CASSIGTSGSYEQYF. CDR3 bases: TGTGCCAGCAGCATCGGGACTAGCGGCTCCTACGAGCAGTACTTC.

The CDR3 sequence is CASSEVPSSGANVLTF. CDR3 sequence (DNA): TGTGCCAGCAGTGAAGTTCCGAGCTCTGGGGCCAACGTCCTGACTTTC. The genes are TRBV6-4 and TRBJ2-6, with unresolved D. V shed 3 bases and J shed 0 bases, with 9 bases lying between them. Germline V gives CDR1 MRHNA, CDR2 SNTAGT. The length of the CDR3 is 16 residues.

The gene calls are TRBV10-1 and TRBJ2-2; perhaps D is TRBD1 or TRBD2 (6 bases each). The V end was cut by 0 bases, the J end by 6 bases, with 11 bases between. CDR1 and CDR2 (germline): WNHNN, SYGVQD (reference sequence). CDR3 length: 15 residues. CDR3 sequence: CASSESKGGSGELFF. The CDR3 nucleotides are TGCGCCAGCAGTGAGTCGAAGGGGGGATCCGGGGAGCTGTTTTTT.

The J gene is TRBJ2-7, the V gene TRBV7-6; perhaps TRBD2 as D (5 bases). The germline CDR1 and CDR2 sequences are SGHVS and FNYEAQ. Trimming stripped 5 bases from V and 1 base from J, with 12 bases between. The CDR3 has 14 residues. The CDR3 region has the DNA TGTGCCAGCAGCCCCAAGACTATTTCCTACGAGCAGTACTTC. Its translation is CASSPKTISYEQYF.

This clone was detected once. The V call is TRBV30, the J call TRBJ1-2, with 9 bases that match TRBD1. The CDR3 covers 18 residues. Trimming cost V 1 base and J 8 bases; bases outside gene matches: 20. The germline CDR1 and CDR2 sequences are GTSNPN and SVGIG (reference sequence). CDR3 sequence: CAWSALPGQGSAGWGYTF. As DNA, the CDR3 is TGTGCCTGGAGTGCGTTACCGGGACAGGGAAGTGCCGGCTGGGGCTACACCTTC.

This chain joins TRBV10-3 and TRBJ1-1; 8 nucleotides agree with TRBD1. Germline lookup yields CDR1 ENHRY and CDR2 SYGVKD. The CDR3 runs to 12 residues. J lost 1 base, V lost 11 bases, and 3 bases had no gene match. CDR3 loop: CAGGQGNTEAFF. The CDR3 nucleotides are TGTGCCGGTGGACAGGGGAACACTGAAGCTTTCTTT.

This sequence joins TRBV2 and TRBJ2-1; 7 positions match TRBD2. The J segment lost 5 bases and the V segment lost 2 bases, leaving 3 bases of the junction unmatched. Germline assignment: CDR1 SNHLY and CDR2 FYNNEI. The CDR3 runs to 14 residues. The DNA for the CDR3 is TGTGCCAGCAGTGAAAGGCGGGAGAACAATGAGCAGTTCTTC. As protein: CASSERRENNEQFF.

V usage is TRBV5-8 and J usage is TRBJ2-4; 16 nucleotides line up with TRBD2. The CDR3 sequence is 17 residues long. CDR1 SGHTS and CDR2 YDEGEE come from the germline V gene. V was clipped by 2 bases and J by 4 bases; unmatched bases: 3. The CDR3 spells CASSLAGLAGGKNIQYF. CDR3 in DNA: TGTGCCAGCAGCTTAGCGGGACTAGCGGGAGGGAAAAACATTCAGTACTTC.

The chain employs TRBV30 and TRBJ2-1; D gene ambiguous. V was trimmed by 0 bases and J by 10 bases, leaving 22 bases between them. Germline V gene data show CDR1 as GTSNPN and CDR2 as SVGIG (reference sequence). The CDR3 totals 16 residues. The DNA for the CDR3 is TGTGCCTGGAGTGTTTCTCTACTTCCCACCTTCAGGGAGCAGTTCTTC. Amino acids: CAWSVSLLPTFREQFF.

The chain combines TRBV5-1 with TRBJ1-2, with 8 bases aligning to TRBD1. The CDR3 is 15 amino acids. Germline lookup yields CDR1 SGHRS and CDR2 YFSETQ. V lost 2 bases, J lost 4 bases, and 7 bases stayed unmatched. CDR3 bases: TGCGCCAGCAGCTTAAGGGACAGGCTATCCTATGGCTACACCTTC. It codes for CASSLRDRLSYGYTF.

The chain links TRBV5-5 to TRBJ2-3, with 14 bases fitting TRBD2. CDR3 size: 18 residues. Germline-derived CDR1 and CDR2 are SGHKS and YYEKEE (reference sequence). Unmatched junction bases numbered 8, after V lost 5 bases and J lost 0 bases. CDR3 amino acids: CASRPGLAGGFSTDTQYF. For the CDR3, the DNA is TGTGCCAGCAGACCCGGACTAGCGGGAGGCTTTAGCACAGATACGCAGTATTTT.

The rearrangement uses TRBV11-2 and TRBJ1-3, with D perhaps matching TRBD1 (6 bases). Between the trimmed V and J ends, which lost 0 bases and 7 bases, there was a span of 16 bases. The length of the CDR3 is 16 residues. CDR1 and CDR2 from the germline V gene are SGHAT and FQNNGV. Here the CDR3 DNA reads TGTGCCAGCAGCTTAGATCTCTCAGGGGAGTGGAACACCATATATTTT. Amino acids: CASSLDLSGEWNTIYF.

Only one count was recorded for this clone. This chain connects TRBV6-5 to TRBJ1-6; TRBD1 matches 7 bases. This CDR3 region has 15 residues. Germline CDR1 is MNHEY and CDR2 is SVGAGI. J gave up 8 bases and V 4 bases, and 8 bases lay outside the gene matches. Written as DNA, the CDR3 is TGTGCCAGCAGTTCCAACCGGGACAGATATTCACCCCTCCACTTT. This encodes CASSSNRDRYSPLHF.

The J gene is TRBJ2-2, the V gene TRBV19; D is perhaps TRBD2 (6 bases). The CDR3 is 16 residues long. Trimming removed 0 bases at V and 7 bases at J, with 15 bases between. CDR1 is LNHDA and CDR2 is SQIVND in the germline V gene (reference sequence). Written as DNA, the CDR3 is TGTGCCAGTAGTATAGATCCGGGGGTAGCGGTCGGGGAGCTGTTTTTT. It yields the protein CASSIDPGVAVGELFF.